This T cell receptor (beta chain) derives from a study of T cell changes during pregnancy in multiple sclerosis. The assay was immunoSEQ multiplex PCR, and TCRdb's table has in-frame clones only and misses some. The sample lists some 77,000 clones, roughly 92% occurring once. V lost 6 bases and J 5 bases, leaving 11 bases between the germline ends. The CDR3 consists of 12 residues. Germline V gene lookup returns CDR1 MDHEN and CDR2 SYDVKM. The V and J genes are TRBV28 and TRBJ2-7; the D gene is possibly TRBD2 (6 bases). Sequencing was performed on peripheral blood, taken in the second trimester of pregnancy. The source is a female donor in good health, enrolled as a control in a pregnancy study. CDR3: CASRSWEDEQYF. The CDR3 region has the DNA TGTGCCAGCAGGTCATGGGAGGACGAGCAGTACTTC.